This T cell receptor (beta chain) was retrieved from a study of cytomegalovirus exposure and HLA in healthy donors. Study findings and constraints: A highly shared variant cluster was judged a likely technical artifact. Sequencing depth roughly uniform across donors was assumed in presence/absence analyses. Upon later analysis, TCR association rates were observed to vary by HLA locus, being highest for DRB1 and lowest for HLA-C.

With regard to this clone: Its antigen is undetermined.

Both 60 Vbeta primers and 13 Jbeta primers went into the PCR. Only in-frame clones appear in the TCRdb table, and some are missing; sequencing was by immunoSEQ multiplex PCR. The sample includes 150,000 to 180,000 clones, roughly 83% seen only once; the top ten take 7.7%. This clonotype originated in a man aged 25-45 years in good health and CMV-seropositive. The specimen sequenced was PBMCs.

The CDR3 DNA follows: TGTGCCAGCAGCTTTGGCCAGGAGACCCAGTACTTC. It translates to CASSFGQETQYF. The chain is built from TRBV7-2 and TRBJ2-5; no clear D gene. The CDR3 length is 12 residues. Trimming removed 3 bases at V and 5 bases at J, with 7 bases between. The germline V gene has CDR1 SGHTA and CDR2 FQGNSA.